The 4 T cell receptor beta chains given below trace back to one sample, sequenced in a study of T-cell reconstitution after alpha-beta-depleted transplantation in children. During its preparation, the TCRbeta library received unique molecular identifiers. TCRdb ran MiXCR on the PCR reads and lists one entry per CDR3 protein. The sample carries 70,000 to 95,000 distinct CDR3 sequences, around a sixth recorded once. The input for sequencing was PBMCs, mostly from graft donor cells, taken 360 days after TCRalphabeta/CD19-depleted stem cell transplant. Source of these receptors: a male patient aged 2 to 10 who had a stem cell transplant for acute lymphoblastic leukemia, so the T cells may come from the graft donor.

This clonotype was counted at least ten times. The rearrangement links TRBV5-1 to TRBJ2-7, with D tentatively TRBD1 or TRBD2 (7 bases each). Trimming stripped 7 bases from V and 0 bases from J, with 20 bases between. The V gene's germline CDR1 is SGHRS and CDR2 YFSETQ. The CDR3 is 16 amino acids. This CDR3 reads CASFLGGTAISYEQYF. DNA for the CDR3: TGCGCCAGCTTCCTGGGAGGGACAGCAATCTCCTACGAGCAGTACTTC.

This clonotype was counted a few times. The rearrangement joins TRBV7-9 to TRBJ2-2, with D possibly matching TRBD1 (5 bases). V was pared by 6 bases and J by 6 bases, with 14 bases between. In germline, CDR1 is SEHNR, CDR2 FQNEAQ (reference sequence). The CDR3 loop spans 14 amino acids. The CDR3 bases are TGTGCCAGCAGAAAGATACAGGTTTCCGGGGAGCTGTTTTTT. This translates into CASRKIQVSGELFF. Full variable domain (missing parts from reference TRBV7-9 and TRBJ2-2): DTGVSQNPRHKITKRGQNVTFRCDPISEHNRLYWYRQTLGQGPEFLTYFQNEAQLEKSRLLSDRFSAERPKGSFSTLEIQRTEQGDSAMYLCASRKIQVSGELFFGEGSRLTVL.

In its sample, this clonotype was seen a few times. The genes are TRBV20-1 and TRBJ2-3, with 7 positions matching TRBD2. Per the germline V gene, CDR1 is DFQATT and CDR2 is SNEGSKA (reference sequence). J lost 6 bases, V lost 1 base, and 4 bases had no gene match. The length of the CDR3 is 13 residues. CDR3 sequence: CSARGIAGDTQYF. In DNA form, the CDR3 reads TGCAGTGCTAGAGGAATAGCGGGCGATACGCAGTATTTT.

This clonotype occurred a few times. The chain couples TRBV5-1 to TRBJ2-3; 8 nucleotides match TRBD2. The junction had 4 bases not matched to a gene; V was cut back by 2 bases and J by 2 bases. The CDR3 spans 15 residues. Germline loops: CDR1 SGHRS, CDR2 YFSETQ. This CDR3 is CASSLLAGITDTQYF. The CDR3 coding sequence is TGCGCCAGCAGCTTATTAGCGGGAATCACAGATACGCAGTATTTT.